What follows are 2 T cell receptor beta chains derived from one specimen sequenced in a study of blood T cells in healthy people across ages (dated by TCRdb to between 2014 and 2016). The protocol used for the library was 5' RACE. The run used an Illumina HiSeq 2500. A second roughly 6 to 11 cycle PCR used a sample-barcoded 5' primer and a J-beta primer mix. The public reads were run again by TCRdb, first through fastp at Q25 and then through MiXCR, and only productive beta chains were kept. A single entry per CDR3 protein holds the most common genes and DNA from its merged rows. The sample includes 1.5 million to 2 million distinct CDR3 sequences, with approximately 28% observed a single time. The ten largest clones add up to 7.7% of the sample. The sequenced sample consisted of blood. These receptors originate from a woman aged 25 to 39 in good health.

There are many counts of this clonotype. V is TRBV12-3 or TRBV12-4 and J is TRBJ1-2; 7 nucleotides match TRBD1. There are 13 residues in the CDR3. The ends lost 5 bases at V and 4 bases at J; junction bases unmatched: 4. CDR3 in amino acids: CASSNRQGYGYTF. As DNA, the CDR3 is TGTGCCAGCAGTAACAGACAGGGCTATGGCTACACCTTC.

This clonotype came up many times. The chain uses TRBV5-5 and TRBJ2-5; 7 bases map to TRBD2. Unmatched junction bases numbered 16, after V lost 4 bases and J lost 4 bases. The CDR3 spans 17 residues. Germline loops: CDR1 SGHKS, CDR2 YYEKEE (reference sequence). The CDR3 nucleotides read TGTGCCAGCAGCGGGGGGGTGGCGGGTTATAGTGGAGAGACCCAGTACTTC. Residues: CASSGGVAGYSGETQYF.